This passage covers 24 T cell receptor beta chains from one sample sequenced in a study of blood T cell repertoires in COVID-19. Clones were read by immunoSEQ multiplex PCR, and TCRdb kept only the in-frame ones, dropping some. The profile shows 150,000 or so clones, roughly 87% of them singletons. Input material: PBMCs or T cells enriched from blood (not recorded which). Receptors were obtained from a woman in her thirties or forties who had been exposed to COVID-19.

DNA of the CDR3: TGTGCCAGCAACGGACAATCGAACACTGAAGCTTTCTTT. Translating gives CASNGQSNTEAFF. The chain uses TRBV7-2 and TRBJ1-1; D possibly corresponds to TRBD1 (5 bases). The CDR3 extends over 13 amino acids. Germline values: CDR1 SGHTA, CDR2 FQGNSA. Trimming removed 7 bases at V and 1 base at J, with 10 bases between.

This clone was detected only once. CDR3 sequence reads: CASRGGGSFMNTEAFF. In DNA, the CDR3 is TGCGCCAGCAGAGGCGGGGGGTCTTTTATGAACACTGAAGCTTTCTTT. The J gene is TRBJ1-1, the V gene TRBV4-1; TRBD1 might be the D (5 bases). Germline CDR1 MGHRA, CDR2 YSYEKL. The V end was cut by 6 bases, the J end by 0 bases, with 17 bases between. The length of the CDR3 is 16 residues.

The chain has TRBV2 and TRBJ1-2; 8 bases fit TRBD1. J was trimmed by 4 bases and V by 7 bases; bases with no gene match: 5. Germline loops: CDR1 SNHLY, CDR2 FYNNEI. The CDR3 consists of 13 residues. The chain's CDR3 is CASNLDRAYGYTF. The CDR3 nucleotides are TGTGCCAGCAATCTGGACAGGGCCTATGGCTACACCTTC.

V and J are TRBV7-9 and TRBJ1-1; D call uncertain. The CDR3 runs to 12 residues. Trimming shortened V by 5 bases and J by 7 bases, and 11 bases separated the two germline ends. CDR1 and CDR2 (germline): SEHNR, FQNEAQ (reference sequence). The CDR3 bases are TGTGCCAGCAGCCCTTATTCTAGTGAAGCTTTCTTT. It translates to CASSPYSSEAFF.

The sample holds one count of this clone. J is TRBJ2-7 and V is TRBV7-9; TRBD1 matches 9 bases. J gave up 2 bases and V 8 bases, and 7 bases lay outside the gene matches. The CDR3 is 14 amino acids. CDR1 and CDR2 (germline): SEHNR, FQNEAQ (reference sequence). The CDR3 DNA is TGTGCCAGCGGGGGACAGGGCAACACCTACGAGCAGTACTTC. Its translation: CASGGQGNTYEQYF.

The J gene is TRBJ2-2, the V gene TRBV7-7; TRBD1 is a possible D gene (5 bases). This CDR3 spans 13 amino acids. CDR1 and CDR2 (germline): SSHAT, FNYEAQ (reference sequence). V was cut by 2 bases and J by 4 bases, with 5 bases left in between. This CDR3 reads CASSLTGTGELFF. The CDR3 nucleotides read TGTGCCAGCAGCTTAACAGGCACCGGGGAGCTGTTTTTT.

The chain combines TRBV25-1 with TRBJ1-4; TRBD1 is a possible D gene (5 bases). CDR3 size: 13 residues. Germline loops: CDR1 MGHDK, CDR2 SYGVNS. With 8 bases removed from V and 6 bases from J, the gap between germline ends came to 13 bases. CDR3 in DNA: TGTGCCAGCGAGAGACCGGGGGATGAAAAACTGTTTTTT. This codes for CASERPGDEKLFF.

This clone showed up just once. The rearrangement uses TRBV6-5 and TRBJ2-7, with a weak D call TRBD2 (7 bases). V was cut by 4 bases and J by 7 bases, with 14 bases left in between. The germline gives CDR1 MNHEY, CDR2 SVGAGI. This CDR3 has 13 residues. The CDR3 DNA sequence: TGTGCCAGCAGTTCGCGGGGGCCTGGAGAGCAGTACTTC. Translating gives CASSSRGPGEQYF.

The V and J genes are TRBV5-1 and TRBJ2-7; D perhaps matches TRBD2 (5 bases). The V gene lost 0 bases and the J gene lost 3 bases, with 10 bases spanning the gap. Germline CDR1 is SGHRS and CDR2 is YFSETQ. CDR3 size: 14 residues. CDR3 in amino acids: CASSLAGGSYEQYF. CDR3 nucleotide sequence: TGCGCCAGCAGCTTGGCCGGTGGGAGCTACGAGCAGTACTTC.

J is TRBJ2-1 and V is TRBV7-2; D might be TRBD1 (5 bases). V shed 1 base and J shed 6 bases, with 7 bases lying between them. Germline CDR1 reads SGHTA; CDR2 reads FQGNSA. The CDR3 length is 13 residues. The CDR3 here is CASSLGQFNEQFF. The CDR3 DNA reads TGTGCCAGCAGCTTAGGACAGTTCAATGAGCAGTTCTTC. The full variable domain, in which reference TRBV7-2 and TRBJ2-1 provide the parts outside the CDR3, is GAGVSQSPSNKVTEKGKDVELRCDPISGHTALYWYRQSLGQGLEFLIYFQGNSAPDKSGLPSDRFSAERTGGSVSTLTIQRTQQEDSAVYLCASSLGQFNEQFFGPGTRLTVL.

The chain uses TRBV3-1 (or the pseudogene TRBV3-2) and TRBJ2-7, with D possibly matching TRBD2 (6 bases). Germline CDR1 LGHDT, CDR2 YNNKEL (reference sequence). CDR3 size: 13 residues. V was clipped by 4 bases and J by 1 base, with 8 bases between them. As DNA, the CDR3 is TGTGCCAGCAGCCCAGGGACTTCCTACGAGCAGTACTTC. Its protein product is CASSPGTSYEQYF.

The rearrangement uses TRBV24-1 and TRBJ2-3; 12 bases are shared with TRBD2. CDR1 and CDR2 (germline): KGHDR, SFDVKD. The CDR3 extends over 17 amino acids. V trimming: 7 bases; J trimming: 6 bases; junction bases outside the gene matches: 13. The DNA for the CDR3 is TGTGCCACCAGCCCCGGGCGAACTAGCGGGGGGTCGGATACGCAGTATTTT. It codes for CATSPGRTSGGSDTQYF.

The chain recombines TRBV28 with TRBJ1-4; D perhaps matches TRBD1 (6 bases). This CDR3 is 15 amino acids long. CDR1 is MDHEN and CDR2 is SYDVKM in the germline V gene. V lost 1 base and J lost 5, with 11 bases in between. This CDR3 reads CASSLSGQQNEKLFF. CDR3 bases: TGTGCCAGCAGTTTATCCGGACAGCAAAATGAAAAACTGTTTTTT.

This clone turned up a few times. This chain joins TRBV7-7 and TRBJ2-2; D might be TRBD1 (6 bases). The CDR3 totals 16 residues. V was trimmed by 2 bases and J by 0 bases, leaving 10 bases between them. Germline CDR1 is SSHAT and CDR2 is FNYEAQ (reference sequence). The CDR3 DNA sequence: TGTGCCAGCAGCTTAAGTCAGGGGTCGAACACCGGGGAGCTGTTTTTT. As protein: CASSLSQGSNTGELFF.

The chain couples TRBV5-1 to TRBJ1-1; maybe TRBD1 (6 bases). CDR1 is SGHRS, CDR2 YFSETQ, per germline. V lost 3 bases and J 1 base, leaving 10 bases between the germline ends. CDR3 length: 14 amino acids. CDR3 sequence (DNA): TGCGCCAGCAGCTGGGGACACGAGAACACTGAAGCTTTCTTT. Its protein is CASSWGHENTEAFF.

This sequence joins TRBV10-2 and TRBJ2-7; the match to TRBD2 covers 8 bases. Trimming took 7 bases from V and 1 from J; bases not matched to a gene: 6. CDR3 size: 14 residues. Germline V gene data show CDR1 as WSHSY and CDR2 as SAAADI. For the CDR3, the DNA is TGCGCCAGCAAGGGACTAGTTGTATCCTACGAGCAGTACTTC. It codes for CASKGLVVSYEQYF.

This chain joins TRBV11-2 and TRBJ2-7; perhaps TRBD2 as D (6 bases). Trimming removed 7 bases at V and 2 bases at J, with 15 bases between. The CDR3 is made up of 14 amino acids. From germline, CDR1 is SGHAT and CDR2 FQNNGV. The CDR3 DNA reads TGTGCCAGCAAATTTGGGACTGATGCCTACGAGCAGTACTTC. It translates to CASKFGTDAYEQYF.

CDR3 sequence: CASSSSRDMGNSPLHF. CDR3 in DNA: TGTGCCAGCAGCTCTAGCCGGGATATGGGCAATTCACCCCTCCACTTT. The rearrangement uses TRBV28 and TRBJ1-6, with D uncertain. This CDR3 comprises 16 residues. Deletions cut 6 bases from V and 7 bases from J, with 19 bases between. CDR1 and CDR2 (germline): MDHEN, SYDVKM.

The V and J genes are TRBV5-1 and TRBJ1-1, with TRBD1 as a possible D gene (6 bases). Germline CDR1 reads SGHRS; CDR2 reads YFSETQ. The V and J ends lost 0 bases and 1 base respectively, with 10 bases between them. This CDR3 contains 15 residues. This CDR3 reads CASSLEPRGNTEAFF. In DNA, the CDR3 is TGCGCCAGCAGCTTGGAACCCAGGGGGAACACTGAAGCTTTCTTT.

This chain links TRBV29-1 with TRBJ2-1; 7 bases align to TRBD1. Germline V gene lookup returns CDR1 SQVTM and CDR2 ANQGSEA. The CDR3 extends over 12 amino acids. The V gene end was trimmed by 1 base and the J gene end by 7 bases; junction bases not matched to a gene: 1. The CDR3 region is CSVEGQGNEQFF. CDR3 coding DNA: TGCAGCGTTGAAGGACAGGGTAATGAGCAGTTCTTC.

Points on this clone: Mismatch with germline at one junction end may stem from a read error. The chain is built from TRBV6-4 and TRBJ1-1, with D uncertain. The CDR3 totals 12 residues. Germline V gene data show CDR1 as MRHNA and CDR2 as SNTAGT. CDR3 DNA sequence: TGTGCCAGCAGTGACCCAGACACAGAACTAGTCTTT. Translating it yields CASSDPDTELVF.

This chain uses TRBV14 with TRBJ1-2; D might be TRBD1 (6 bases). CDR1 is SGHDN, CDR2 FVKESK, per germline. Trimming pared 6 bases from V and 2 bases from J, leaving 13 bases between. CDR3 length equals 14 residues. The chain's CDR3 is CASSLDSKNYGYTF. CDR3 sequence (DNA): TGTGCCAGCAGTCTGGACAGTAAAAACTATGGCTACACCTTC. Drawing the rest from reference TRBV14 and TRBJ1-2, the complete variable domain is EAGVTQFPSHSVIEKGQTVTLRCDPISGHDNLYWYRRVMGKEIKFLLHFVKESKQDESGMPNNRFLAERTGGTYSTLKVQPAELEDSGVYFCASSLDSKNYGYTFGSGTRLTVV.

DNA of the CDR3: TGTGCCAGCAGCTTATCATGGACAGGGACTAATGAAAAACTGTTTTTT. Amino acid sequence: CASSLSWTGTNEKLFF. The rearrangement links TRBV11-2 to TRBJ1-4, with 8 bases aligning to TRBD1. The ends lost 2 bases at V and 2 bases at J; junction bases unmatched: 4. CDR1 is SGHAT and CDR2 is FQNNGV in the germline V gene. The CDR3 has 16 residues.

This rearrangement joins TRBV29-1 to TRBJ1-3; maybe TRBD1 (5 bases). The germline V gene encodes CDR1 SQVTM and CDR2 ANQGSEA. V gave up 3 bases and J gave up 0 bases, with 9 bases separating them. The CDR3 totals 14 residues. DNA for the CDR3: TGCAGCGTTGAGGACACGAGCTCTGGAAACACCATATATTTT. This codes for CSVEDTSSGNTIYF. The whole variable domain, filled in from reference TRBV29-1 and TRBJ1-3, reads SAVISQKPSRDICQRGTSLTIQCQVDSQVTMMFWYRQQPGQSLTLIATANQGSEATYESGFVIDKFPISRPNLTFSTLTVSNMSPEDSSIYLCSVEDTSSGNTIYFGEGSWLTVV.